This T cell receptor beta chain stems from a study of CD8 T cells in Susac syndrome. An amount of RNA that ranged from 0.5 to 1 ug was reverse transcribed with random hexamers. TCRdb itself ran the immunoSEQ multiplex PCR reads through MiXCR, one entry per CDR3 protein. The top ten hold approximately 0.11% of the sample, which has some 260,000 distinct CDR3 sequences, about 85% seen once. The germline V gene has CDR1 LGHDT and CDR2 YNNKEL (reference sequence). Trimming removed 0 bases from V and 5 bases from J, with 4 bases in between. CDR3 length: 12 amino acids. The chain has TRBV3-1 and TRBJ1-2; D gene ambiguous. Input material: CD8+ T cells from PBMCs. This clonotype originated in a human donor with multiple sclerosis. CDR3 DNA sequence: TGTGCCAGCAGCCAAGACTTGTATGGCTACACCTTC. Translated: CASSQDLYGYTF.